The clone carrying this T cell receptor beta chain has only a few counts. What it binds is not known. This entry belongs to a study of CD8 T cells in ankylosing spondylitis. Study observations and caveats: Reportedly, disease-linked clones are significantly enriched in ankylosing spondylitis patients' matched synovial fluid. CD8+ disease-linked clones were present at relatively low frequencies in blood. Typical of ankylosing spondylitis blood, it appeared, was a TCR beta motif of eight highly homologous variants.

Molecular-barcoded quantitative 5'-RACE produced these TCR beta libraries. TCRdb processed the 5' RACE reads anew with MiXCR; each CDR3 protein has one entry. Among fewer than 500,000 distinct CDR3 sequences listed, under 25% were seen once. CDR3 length equals 15 residues. V shed 4 bases and J 2 bases; nucleotides not matched to a gene: 2. Per germline, CDR1 SGHRS and CDR2 YFSETQ. The sequence was collected from a male donor with ankylosing spondylitis. What was sequenced was blood, either unsorted or a sorted T cell fraction (not recorded which). The chain employs TRBV5-1 and TRBJ2-5; 13 nucleotides agree with TRBD2. CDR3 in amino acids: CASSRTSGGQETQYF. CDR3 nucleotide sequence: TGCGCCAGCAGCCGGACTAGCGGGGGACAAGAGACCCAGTACTTC.